This TCR beta chain is from a study of blood T cell repertoires in COVID-19 (dated by TCRdb to 2019 to 2021). With respect to the entire study: ImmuneRACE Cohort 3 recovered participants were defined by two consecutive negative NP/OP PCR tests, healthcare professional clearance, or symptom resolution. The material from the prospective study consisted of cDNA or gDNA derived from T cells, B-cell-depleted T cells, or PBMCs. The samples were drawn from the first 160 participants of the ongoing ImmuneRACE study and from under 1,500 subjects provided by 6 global collaborators. Subjects who had been exposed to COVID-19, were actively infected with it, or had recovered from it provided the deeply sampled blood TCRbeta repertoires that made up the dataset. The repertoires were released in a freely available public database meant as a resource for research on the immune response to SARS-CoV-2. The sample metadata nearly always contained a de-identified subject ID, COVID-19 status, age in years and sex. HLA class I and class II types, where available, came from metadata supplied by the sample provider rather than from assay-based typing. The collaborator samples originated in the United States, Italy and Spain and spanned the acute and convalescent phases of COVID-19. Broader findings and caveats from the paper: The amount of clinical and demographic metadata varied by source and participant and was provided uncurated.

In the case of this clone: Its antigen target is currently unknown. No base quality information exists; no much larger clone differs at one position.

Spanning cysteine to phenylalanine, the CDR3 consists of 14 amino acids. Just CDR3 DNA is preserved here, 42 bases in frame from base 1. Via the germline V gene, CDR1 is SGHAT and CDR2 FQNNGV. V lost 5 bases and J lost 3 bases; the stretch between them is 10 bases long. The immunoSEQ Assay, a bias-controlled multiplex PCR, was used to amplify TCRbeta CDR3 regions from genomic DNA. On the study's bioinformatics: The number of nucleated cells in each sample was estimated from the amplification of reference gene primers within the assay. Sequence reads were collapsed and filtered to measure the absolute abundance of every unique TCRbeta CDR3 rearrangement. Productive Simpson clonality was computed per sample as the square root of Simpson's diversity index over productive rearrangements. What TCRdb holds here is the immuneACCESS table cut down to in-frame rearrangements. Part of the clones is not present; checked against another copy, under half of the missing clones reflect an unresolved V gene, and the others are unexplained. The DNA was the basis for D and trimming; V, J and clone size are from that table. Counted in this sample were around 360,000 clones; roughly 86% of them appeared once. Together, the top ten hold less than 2.5% of the sample.

Participants in the prospective study were enrolled through a virtual design, were aged roughly 18 to 100 years, and lived in 24 United States geographic areas. In the prospective study, participants were assigned to cohorts based on the clinical history participants reported in a screening survey and a study questionnaire. In the prospective study, mobile phlebotomists collected whole blood, serum and a nasopharyngeal or oropharyngeal swab from each participant. Additional blood draws and questionnaires over an approximately 2-month period could optionally be provided by prospective study participants. Blood samples from the prospective study were shipped frozen or at room temperature prior to DNA extraction.

This TCR was recovered from a man aged 35 to 55 in a cohort exposed to, infected with or recovered from COVID-19 (not recorded which). The source material was PBMCs or T cells enriched from blood (not recorded which). In this chain, TRBV11-2 is recombined with TRBJ2-2; the D gene is perhaps TRBD1, on 6 matching bases. The DNA sequence reads TGTGCCAGCAGCCCCAGGGGTTACACCGGGGAGCTGTTTTTT. The encoded protein is CASSPRGYTGELFF.